The 16 T cell receptor beta chains in this list originate from one sample, sequenced in a study of blood T cell repertoires in COVID-19. Using immunoSEQ multiplex PCR, the repertoire was profiled, and TCRdb retains in-frame clones only, with some absent. The sample holds approximately 230,000 clones, roughly nine tenths seen once. Sample: peripheral blood. The receptors were sampled from a man aged 18 to 30 with active or convalescent COVID-19.

The chain uses TRBV15 and TRBJ1-4; D unclear. Germline V lookup: CDR1 LNHNV, CDR2 YYDKDF (reference sequence). Trimming took off 1 base at V and 5 bases at J, with 11 bases between the two ends. The CDR3 is 15 amino acids. CDR3 coding DNA: TGTGCCACCAGCAGAGGGACGGGGAAGAATGAAAAACTGTTTTTT. It translates to CATSRGTGKNEKLFF.

This rearrangement joins TRBV6-5 to TRBJ1-2; D call uncertain. CDR1 and CDR2 from the germline V gene are MNHEY and SVGAGI. V was pared by 0 bases and J by 8 bases, with 13 bases between. This CDR3 is 14 amino acids long. The CDR3 region is CASSYSEGLRGYTF. DNA of the CDR3: TGTGCCAGCAGTTACTCGGAGGGTTTGAGAGGCTACACCTTC.

The gene calls are TRBV5-8 and TRBJ2-3; 14 nucleotides match TRBD2. This CDR3 has 18 residues. Germline V gives CDR1 SGHTS, CDR2 YDEGEE. The trim removed 2 bases at V and 1 base at J, leaving 6 bases unmatched. The chain's CDR3 is CASSFGLAGGGGTDTQYF. The CDR3 coding sequence is TGTGCCAGCAGCTTCGGACTAGCGGGAGGAGGGGGCACAGATACGCAGTATTTT.

The V and J genes are TRBV29-1 and TRBJ2-3; no definite D call. Germline CDR1 reads SQVTM; CDR2 reads ANQGSEA. The V and J ends lost 6 bases and 0 bases respectively, with 13 bases between them. The length of the CDR3 is 14 residues. The CDR3 sequence is CSVPAPSSTDTQYF. The CDR3 nucleotides read TGCAGCGTCCCCGCGCCATCTAGCACAGATACGCAGTATTTT.

Remarks on this clone: Other DNA sequences in this specimen translate into the identical CDR3. The chain is built from TRBV9 and TRBJ2-2, with TRBD2 matching 8 bases. CDR1 and CDR2 from the germline V gene are SGDLS and YYNGEE. This CDR3 is 15 amino acids long. V dropped 3 bases and J dropped 4; count of bases not matched to a gene: 5. In nucleotides, the CDR3 is TGTGCCAGCAGCGGAGCGGGAGTGGGCACCGGGGAGCTGTTTTTT. It is translated as CASSGAGVGTGELFF.

V usage is TRBV6-5 and J usage is TRBJ1-2, with 9 nucleotides matching TRBD1. With 6 bases clipped from V and 3 bases from J, the junction kept 5 bases outside the gene matches. The CDR3 is 14 amino acids. CDR1 is MNHEY and CDR2 is SVGAGI in the germline V gene. The DNA for the CDR3 is TGTGCCAGCAGGCTACAGGGGGCGGACTATGGCTACACCTTC. Translated: CASRLQGADYGYTF.

The chain is built from TRBV12-3 or TRBV12-4 and TRBJ2-3; D is undetermined. The CDR3 has 12 residues. With 2 bases removed from V and 6 bases from J, the gap between germline ends came to 6 bases. The CDR3 DNA follows: TGTGCCAGCAGTTTAACAGCCGATACGCAGTATTTT. Amino acid sequence: CASSLTADTQYF.

The V and J genes are TRBV7-9 and TRBJ2-7, with D tentatively TRBD2 (5 bases). The CDR3 totals 16 residues. Trimming took 4 bases from V and 9 from J, leaving 25 bases between them. Germline V lookup: CDR1 SEHNR, CDR2 FQNEAQ (reference sequence). The CDR3 region is CASSSRPLSLGDGQYF. CDR3 sequence (DNA): TGTGCCAGCAGCTCCCGGCCCCTATCCCTCGGGGATGGGCAGTACTTC.

This clone was seen a handful of times. The rearrangement links TRBV10-1 to TRBJ1-4, with a tentative D call TRBD1 (5 bases). The ends were cut back, 11 bases at V and 4 bases at J, with 23 bases in the middle. This CDR3 is 16 amino acids long. Germline V lookup: CDR1 WNHNN, CDR2 SYGVQD (reference sequence). The CDR3 nucleotides are TGCGCCCCAGCACCGCACAGGCAGGCCTATAATGAAAAACTGTTTTTT. This gives the protein CAPAPHRQAYNEKLFF.

With respect to this clone: One end of the junction does not line up with germline, which may come from a read error. The chain links TRBV11-2 to TRBJ2-7; TRBD1 aligns across 9 bases. CDR1 is SGHAT and CDR2 is FQNNGV in the germline V gene. There are 12 residues in the CDR3. This CDR3 is CASSPDGQGSRF. CDR3 nucleotides: TGTGCCAGCAGCCCAGACGGACAGGGGTCTCGCTTC.

The sample holds a few counts of this clone. The chain combines TRBV5-1 with TRBJ2-7; 7 positions agree with TRBD1. With 1 base clipped from V and 5 bases from J, the junction kept 3 bases outside the gene matches. From germline, CDR1 is SGHRS and CDR2 YFSETQ. The CDR3 totals 13 residues. DNA for the CDR3: TGCGCCAGCAGCTTGACAGGGGCCGACGAGCAGTACTTC. Its protein is CASSLTGADEQYF.

This clone came up once. The V gene is TRBV5-1, the J gene TRBJ2-3; 9 bases map to TRBD2. Per germline, CDR1 SGHRS and CDR2 YFSETQ. This CDR3 is built from 16 residues. The junction had 7 bases not matched to a gene; V was cut back by 3 bases and J by 2 bases. The CDR3 spells CASSSGLAGLTDTQYF. Here the CDR3 DNA reads TGCGCCAGCAGCTCGGGGCTAGCGGGGCTCACAGATACGCAGTATTTT.

The chain carries TRBV28 and TRBJ1-1; D is uncertain. The germline V gene has CDR1 MDHEN and CDR2 SYDVKM. This CDR3 contains 14 residues. Trimming shortened V by 4 bases and J by 0 bases, and 9 bases separated the two germline ends. The DNA of the CDR3 is TGTGCCAGCAGTTCACCGGGAATGAACACTGAAGCTTTCTTT. Encoded protein: CASSSPGMNTEAFF.

The gene calls are TRBV29-1 and TRBJ1-1, with a weak D call TRBD1 (5 bases). Germline-derived CDR1 and CDR2 are SQVTM and ANQGSEA. Trimming took off 4 bases at V and 4 bases at J, with 13 bases between the two ends. CDR3 size: 13 residues. The CDR3 DNA follows: TGCAGCGTTGCATTGACGGGGGGCACTGAAGCTTTCTTT. This translates into CSVALTGGTEAFF.

V gene TRBV19 combines with J gene TRBJ1-3; D is undetermined. V was shortened by 2 bases and J by 4 bases, with 6 bases between the two germline ends. The CDR3 extends over 13 amino acids. In germline, CDR1 is LNHDA, CDR2 SQIVND (reference sequence). CDR3 in amino acids: CASSIIPGNTIYF. DNA of the CDR3: TGTGCCAGTAGTATAATCCCAGGAAACACCATATATTTT.

This chain connects TRBV9 to TRBJ1-1; D remains ambiguous. Germline V lookup: CDR1 SGDLS, CDR2 YYNGEE. There are 14 residues in the CDR3. Trimming pared 0 bases from V and 2 bases from J, leaving 8 bases between. The CDR3 loop reads CASSVEPGNTEAFF. In DNA, the CDR3 is TGTGCCAGCAGCGTAGAACCGGGAAACACTGAAGCTTTCTTT.